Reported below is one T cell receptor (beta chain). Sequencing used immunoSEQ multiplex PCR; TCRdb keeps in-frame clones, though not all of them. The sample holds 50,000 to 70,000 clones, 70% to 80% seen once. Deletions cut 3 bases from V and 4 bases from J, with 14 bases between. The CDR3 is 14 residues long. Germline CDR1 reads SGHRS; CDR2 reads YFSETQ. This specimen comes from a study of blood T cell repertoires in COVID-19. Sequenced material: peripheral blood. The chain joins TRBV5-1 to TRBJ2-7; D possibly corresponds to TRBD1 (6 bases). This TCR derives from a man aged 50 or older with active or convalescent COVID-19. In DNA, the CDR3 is TGCGCCAGCAGCTCGACAGGCCTCCTTTACGAGCAGTACTTC. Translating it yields CASSSTGLLYEQYF.